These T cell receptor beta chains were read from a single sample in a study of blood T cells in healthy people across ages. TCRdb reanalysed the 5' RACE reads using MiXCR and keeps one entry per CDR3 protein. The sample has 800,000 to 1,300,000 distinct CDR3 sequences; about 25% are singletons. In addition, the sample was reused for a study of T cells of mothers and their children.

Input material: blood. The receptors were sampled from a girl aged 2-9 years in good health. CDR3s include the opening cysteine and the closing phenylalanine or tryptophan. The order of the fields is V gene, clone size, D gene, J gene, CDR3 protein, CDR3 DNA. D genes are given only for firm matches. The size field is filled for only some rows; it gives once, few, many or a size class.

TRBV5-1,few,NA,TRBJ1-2,CASSLYQGAYGYTF,TGCGCCAGCAGCTTGTATCAGGGTGCCTATGGCTACACCTTC
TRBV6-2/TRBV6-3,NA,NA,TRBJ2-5,CASSPPFQETQYF,TGTGCCAGCAGTCCGCCCTTCCAAGAGACCCAGTACTTC
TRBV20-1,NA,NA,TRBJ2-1,CSLTAGGNEQFF,TGCAGCTTAACGGCGGGCGGGAATGAGCAGTTCTTC
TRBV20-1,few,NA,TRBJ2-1,CSAIEREQFF,TGCAGTGCCATCGAACGTGAGCAGTTCTTC
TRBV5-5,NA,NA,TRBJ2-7,CASSLGGTEPYEQYF,TGTGCCAGCAGCTTGGGGGGGACGGAACCCTACGAGCAGTACTTC
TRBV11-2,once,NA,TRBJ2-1,CASSPGSWGNHEQFF,TGTGCCAGCAGCCCAGGTTCGTGGGGGAACCATGAGCAGTTCTTC
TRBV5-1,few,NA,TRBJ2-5,CASSWTGGPGETQYF,TGCGCCAGCAGCTGGACTGGGGGACCGGGGGAGACCCAGTACTTC
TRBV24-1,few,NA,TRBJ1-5,CATSDWGQPQHF,TGTGCCACCAGTGATTGGGGTCAGCCCCAGCATTTT
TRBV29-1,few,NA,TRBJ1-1,CSVATGSTEAFF,TGCAGCGTTGCAACAGGGTCCACTGAAGCTTTCTTT
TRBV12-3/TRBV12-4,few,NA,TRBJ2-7,CASTRNSGVEQYF,TGTGCCAGCACACGTAACTCGGGGGTCGAGCAGTACTTC
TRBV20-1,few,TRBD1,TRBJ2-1,CSATQRQGDEQFF,TGCAGTGCTACACAGAGACAGGGGGATGAGCAGTTCTTC
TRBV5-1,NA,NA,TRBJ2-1,CASSLARGTSSDEQFF,TGCGCCAGCAGCTTGGCCAGAGGGACGAGTAGCGATGAGCAGTTCTTC
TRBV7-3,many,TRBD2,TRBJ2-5,CASSPLAGGKETQYF,TGTGCCAGCAGCCCACTAGCGGGGGGTAAAGAGACCCAGTACTTC
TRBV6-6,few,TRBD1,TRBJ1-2,CASSPRQGYNNYGYTF,TGTGCCAGCAGTCCAAGACAGGGGTATAACAACTATGGCTACACCTTC
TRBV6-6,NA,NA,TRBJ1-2,CASRPGLGDYHGYTF,TGTGCCAGCAGACCCGGGCTCGGCGATTATCATGGCTACACCTTC
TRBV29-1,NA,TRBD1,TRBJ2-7,CSVEWGTAISYEQYF,TGCAGCGTTGAATGGGGGACAGCAATCTCCTACGAGCAGTACTTC
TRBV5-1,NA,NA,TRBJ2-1,CASRTYVGGGDEQFF,TGCGCCAGCAGAACCTACGTCGGGGGCGGGGATGAGCAGTTCTTC
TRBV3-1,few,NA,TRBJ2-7,CASSYPSGEYYEQYF,TGTGCCAGCAGCTACCCCTCCGGCGAATATTACGAGCAGTACTTC
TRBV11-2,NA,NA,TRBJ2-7,CASSLEHSLRVYEQYF,TGTGCCAGCAGCTTAGAACACAGCCTCCGGGTGTACGAGCAGTACTTC
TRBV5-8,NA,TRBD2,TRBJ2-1,CASSLTGTGGDEQFF,TGTGCCAGCAGCCTTACCGGGACGGGGGGGGATGAGCAGTTCTTC
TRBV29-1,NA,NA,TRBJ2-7,CSVAGGSDYEQYF,TGCAGCGTTGCGGGCGGGTCAGACTACGAGCAGTACTTC
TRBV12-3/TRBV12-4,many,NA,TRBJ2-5,CASSLGLRQGSETQYF,TGTGCCAGCAGTTTAGGTTTAAGGCAGGGGAGCGAGACCCAGTACTTC
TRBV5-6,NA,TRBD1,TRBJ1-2,CASSLDRGLTF,TGTGCCAGCAGCTTAGACAGGGGACTCACCTTC
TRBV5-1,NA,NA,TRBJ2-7,CASSSGSGAYEQYF,TGCGCCAGCAGCTCAGGGTCTGGAGCCTACGAGCAGTACTTC
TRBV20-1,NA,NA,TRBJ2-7,CSAPGLLTYEQYF,TGCAGTGCCCCGGGACTCCTCACCTACGAGCAGTACTTC
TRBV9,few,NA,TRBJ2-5,CASSGHQETQYF,TGTGCCAGCAGCGGCCACCAAGAGACCCAGTACTTC
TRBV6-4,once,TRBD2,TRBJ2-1,CASSYWTSIYNEQFF,TGTGCCAGCAGCTATTGGACTAGCATATACAATGAGCAGTTCTTC
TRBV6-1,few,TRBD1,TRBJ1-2,CASSEMGQGARGYTF,TGTGCCAGCAGTGAAATGGGACAGGGGGCACGCGGCTACACCTTC
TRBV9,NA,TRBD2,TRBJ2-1,CASSPGTSGGGEQFF,TGTGCCAGCAGCCCTGGGACTAGCGGGGGAGGTGAGCAGTTCTTC
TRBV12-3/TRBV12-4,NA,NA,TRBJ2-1,CASSLGAVGEQFF,TGTGCCAGCAGTTTAGGTGCGGTTGGTGAGCAGTTCTTC
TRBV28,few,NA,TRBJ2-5,CASSLNLAVQETQYF,TGTGCCAGCAGTTTAAACTTAGCGGTCCAAGAGACCCAGTACTTC
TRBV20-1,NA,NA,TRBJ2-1,CSATSPPPDEQFF,TGCAGTGCCACTTCTCCCCCTCCCGATGAGCAGTTCTTC
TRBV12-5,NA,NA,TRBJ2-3,CASGSPRGRTDTQYF,TGTGCTAGTGGTTCGCCGAGGGGCCGCACAGATACGCAGTATTTT
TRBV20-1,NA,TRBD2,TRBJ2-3,CSARTTSGGTDTQYF,TGCAGTGCTAGAACTACTAGCGGGGGTACAGATACGCAGTATTTT